This T cell receptor beta chain was retrieved from a study of T cells in Graves' hyperthyroidism and ophthalmopathy. Study-wide points: A model of 13 V-J pairs discriminated ophthalmopathy from stable hyperthyroidism. Most thyroid clonotypes with frequency above 0.001 were detected in blood. Ophthalmopathy, as predicted by the model, came a median about seven months after the prediction.

V lost 8 bases, J lost 4 bases, and 15 bases lay in between. CDR3 length equals 13 residues. CDR1 is SQVTM and CDR2 is ANQGSEA in the germline V gene. In the ophthalmopathy cohort, Clinical Activity Score was at least 3, NOSPECS grade at least 4, and duration under 3 months. RNA transcripts yielded amplified TCR beta CDR3 regions. A set of HTBI primers served as the primers for a first-round RT-PCR of the TCR CDR3. TCRdb called the multiplex PCR reads again in MiXCR, with one record for every CDR3 protein. The table lists 600,000 to 650,000 distinct CDR3 sequences, roughly 20% of them singletons. This clonotype appeared a few times. What it binds is unknown.

This sequence originates from a man aged 25-45 years with Graves' ophthalmopathy. Sequenced: blood. V gene TRBV29-1 combines with J gene TRBJ2-1; D unclear. The CDR3 coding sequence is TGCAGCTTGGGCAGAGGATCTTACAATGAGCAGTTCTTC. Protein sequence: CSLGRGSYNEQFF.